The next 29 T cell receptor beta chains were all read from a single sample in a study of blood T cell repertoires in COVID-19. Libraries were prepared by immunoSEQ multiplex PCR; TCRdb keeps only in-frame clonotypes and omits some of them. The repertoire consists of 230,000 or so clones, with around 88% occurring once and the leading ten covering approximately 15%. Specimen: PBMCs or T cells enriched from blood (not recorded which). Receptors were obtained from a woman aged 50 to 60 with acute COVID-19.

The chain links TRBV28 to TRBJ1-4; 9 bases are a match to TRBD1. This CDR3 has 15 amino acids. In germline, CDR1 is MDHEN, CDR2 SYDVKM. Trimming took 7 bases from V and 5 from J; bases not matched to a gene: 8. DNA for the CDR3: TGTGCCAGCAAGACCCCGGGACAGGGCAATGAAAAACTGTTTTTT. Its translation: CASKTPGQGNEKLFF.

The rearrangement uses TRBV3-1 (or the pseudogene TRBV3-2) and TRBJ1-4; D gene unclear. Trimming took off 2 bases at V and 7 bases at J, with 14 bases between the two ends. The CDR3 totals 15 residues. The germline V gene encodes CDR1 LGHDT and CDR2 YNNKEL (reference sequence). This CDR3 is CASSQSTDPIEKLFF. DNA of the CDR3: TGTGCCAGCAGCCAATCCACAGACCCTATTGAAAAACTGTTTTTT.

V usage is TRBV7-6 and J usage is TRBJ1-5; D not resolved. Germline V gene sequence: CDR1 SGHVS, CDR2 FNYEAQ. CDR3 length: 15 residues. V was clipped by 2 bases and J by 3 bases, with 11 bases between them. For the CDR3, the DNA is TGTGCCAGCAGCTTAAATTCGTATCCCAATCAGCCCCAGCATTTT. The encoded protein is CASSLNSYPNQPQHF. The complete variable domain, with remaining parts taken from reference TRBV7-6 and TRBJ1-5, reads GAGVSQSPRYKVTKRGQDVALRCDPISGHVSLYWYRQALGQGPEFLTYFNYEAQQDKSGLPNDRFSAERPEGSISTLTIQRTEQRDSAMYRCASSLNSYPNQPQHFGDGTRLSIL.

The chain has TRBV5-8 and TRBJ2-1; perhaps TRBD1 as D (5 bases). In germline, CDR1 is SGHTS, CDR2 YDEGEE. CDR3 length: 15 residues. Trimming removed 3 bases from V and 2 bases from J, with 12 bases in between. The CDR3 reads CASSSQGVPYNEQFF. The DNA of the CDR3 is TGTGCCAGCAGCTCCCAAGGGGTCCCCTACAATGAGCAGTTCTTC.

The chain carries TRBV7-8 and TRBJ2-5; 9 nucleotides match TRBD1. J gave up 14 bases and V 5 bases, and 6 bases lay outside the gene matches. Germline CDR1 SGHVS, CDR2 FQNEAQ. This CDR3 comprises 11 residues. CDR3 protein: CASSPDRGVYF. The CDR3 nucleotides are TGTGCCAGCAGCCCCGACAGGGGGGTTTACTTC. The complete variable domain, with remaining parts taken from reference TRBV7-8 and TRBJ2-5, reads GAGVSQSPRYKVAKRGQDVALRCDPISGHVSLFWYQQALGQGPEFLTYFQNEAQLDKSGLPSDRFFAERPEGSVSTLKIQRTQQEDSAVYLCASSPDRGVYFGPGTRLLVL.

The gene calls are TRBV19 and TRBJ2-1, with 9 bases fitting TRBD2. Germline CDR1 LNHDA, CDR2 SQIVND (reference sequence). Germline trimming cut 7 bases from V and 9 bases from J; bases unmatched to any gene: 13. The CDR3 runs 15 residues. CDR3 residues: CASTTVAGALGEQFF. The CDR3 nucleotides read TGTGCCAGTACCACCGTAGCGGGAGCTCTGGGTGAGCAGTTCTTC.

The gene calls are TRBV18 and TRBJ1-1; 7 bases map to TRBD1. Looked up from germline, CDR1 is KGHSH and CDR2 is LQKENI. The CDR3 loop spans 17 amino acids. Trimming removed 6 bases from V and 0 bases from J; junction bases left unmatched: 13. The CDR3 coding sequence is TGTGCCAGCTCGGCAACGGGACAGAACACCATGAACACTGAAGCTTTCTTT. This sequence encodes CASSATGQNTMNTEAFF.

The chain joins TRBV11-2 to TRBJ2-7, with 14 bases that match TRBD2. Losses at the gene ends were 0 bases for V and 4 bases for J; bases not matched to a gene: 8. The germline V gene encodes CDR1 SGHAT and CDR2 FQNNGV. CDR3 length: 18 amino acids. CDR3 in amino acids: CASSLDLGTSGSRYEQYF. The CDR3 DNA reads as TGTGCCAGCAGCTTAGATCTGGGGACTAGCGGGAGTCGATACGAGCAGTACTTC. Full variable domain (rest looked up from reference TRBV11-2 and TRBJ2-7): EAGVAQSPRYKIIEKRQSVAFWCNPISGHATLYWYQQILGQGPKLLIQFQNNGVVDDSQLPKDRFSAERLKGVDSTLKIQPAKLEDSAVYLCASSLDLGTSGSRYEQYFGPGTRLTVT.

The chain joins TRBV19 to TRBJ2-3; D remains ambiguous. V dropped 0 bases and J dropped 2 bases, with 6 bases sitting between them. CDR1 and CDR2 (germline): LNHDA, SQIVND (reference sequence). CDR3 length equals 14 residues. Here the CDR3 reads CASSIDPLTDTQYF. Written as DNA, the CDR3 is TGTGCCAGTAGTATAGACCCTCTCACAGATACGCAGTATTTT. Complete variable domain (other parts from reference TRBV19 and TRBJ2-3): DGGITQSPKYLFRKEGQNVTLSCEQNLNHDAMYWYRQDPGQGLRLIYYSQIVNDFQKGDIAEGYSVSREKKESFPLTVTSAQKNPTAFYLCASSIDPLTDTQYFGPGTRLTVL.

The chain has TRBV27 and TRBJ2-1; a weak D match, TRBD2 (7 bases). V was clipped by 5 bases and J by 0 bases, with 14 bases between them. The CDR3 has 16 amino acids. Germline values: CDR1 MNHEY, CDR2 SMNVEV (reference sequence). CDR3 coding DNA: TGTGCCAGCAGTCCCCAGAGGGGGGGCTCCTACAATGAGCAGTTCTTC. Its protein is CASSPQRGGSYNEQFF.

V is TRBV28 and J is TRBJ1-2; 8 bases align to TRBD1. Trimming removed 5 bases from V and 0 bases from J; junction bases left unmatched: 8. CDR1 and CDR2 (germline): MDHEN, SYDVKM. The length of the CDR3 is 16 residues. The CDR3 bases are TGTGCCAGCAGTGGACCAGGGGGCGCGACTAACTATGGCTACACCTTC. Amino acids: CASSGPGGATNYGYTF.

The gene calls are TRBV30 and TRBJ2-3; D is possibly TRBD2 (5 bases). CDR3 length equals 13 residues. V lost 2 bases to trimming and J lost 4 bases, with 10 bases between them. CDR1 and CDR2 (germline): GTSNPN, SVGIG (reference sequence). In DNA form, the CDR3 reads TGTGCCTGGAGTCGCCGGCGGGCAGATACGCAGTATTTT. Translating it yields CAWSRRRADTQYF. Variable domain in full (rest from reference TRBV30 and TRBJ2-3): SQTIHQWPATLVQPVGSPLSLECTVEGTSNPNLYWYRQAAGRGLQLLFYSVGIGQISSEVPQNLSASRPQDRQFILSSKKLLLSDSGFYLCAWSRRRADTQYFGPGTRLTVL.

This clone came up once. V gene TRBV28 combines with J gene TRBJ2-5; TRBD1 agrees at 9 bases. In germline, CDR1 is MDHEN, CDR2 SYDVKM. J lost 1 base, V lost 5 bases, and 11 bases had no gene match. The CDR3 has 17 amino acids. The CDR3 sequence: CASSAGTGLGAQETQYF. DNA of the CDR3: TGTGCCAGCAGTGCCGGGACAGGGTTGGGGGCCCAAGAGACCCAGTACTTC.

For the CDR3, the DNA is TGTGCCAGTAGTTACTCCGGGACAGGGCATGAAAAACTGTTTTTT. It specifies CASSYSGTGHEKLFF. J is TRBJ1-4 and V is TRBV19; 9 nucleotides agree with TRBD1. CDR3 length equals 15 residues. J was trimmed by 6 bases and V by 5 bases; bases with no gene match: 7. CDR1 and CDR2 (germline): LNHDA, SQIVND (reference sequence).

The gene calls are TRBV7-6 and TRBJ2-7; no firm D call. V was shortened by 4 bases and J by 4 bases, with 8 bases between the two germline ends. The CDR3 runs 12 residues. Germline V gene lookup returns CDR1 SGHVS and CDR2 FNYEAQ. As DNA, the CDR3 is TGTGCCAGCAGCTCGAGTGGTTACGAGCAGTACTTC. Protein: CASSSSGYEQYF.

A single count supports this clone. Other DNA sequences within the sample encode an identical CDR3. The chain employs TRBV29-1 and TRBJ1-2; 10 bases align to TRBD1. Unmatched junction bases numbered 2, after V lost 4 bases and J lost 3 bases. The CDR3 loop spans 13 amino acids. CDR1 and CDR2 from the germline V gene are SQVTM and ANQGSEA. CDR3 bases: TGCAGCGTTGGGGGGACAGGGGACTATGGCTACACCTTC. Translated, it gives CSVGGTGDYGYTF.

V gene TRBV19 combines with J gene TRBJ1-2, with 7 bases identical to TRBD1. The germline gives CDR1 LNHDA, CDR2 SQIVND (reference sequence). The CDR3 length is 17 residues. The V and J ends lost 3 bases and 6 bases, in that order; junction bases with no gene match: 16. Here the CDR3 reads CASSMGTADGIQHGYTF. CDR3 nucleotide sequence: TGTGCCAGTAGTATGGGGACAGCCGATGGGATTCAACATGGCTACACCTTC.

The V and J genes are TRBV5-1 and TRBJ2-2, with 9 bases aligning to TRBD1. CDR1 SGHRS and CDR2 YFSETQ come from the germline V gene. The ends lost 4 bases at V and 2 bases at J; junction bases unmatched: 3. The CDR3 is 15 residues long. CDR3 protein: CASSPGQGNTGELFF. The CDR3, as DNA: TGCGCCAGCAGCCCGGGACAGGGAAACACCGGGGAGCTGTTTTTT.

The chain recombines TRBV28 with TRBJ2-5; D perhaps matches TRBD2 (7 bases). V was trimmed by 4 bases and J by 4 bases, leaving 19 bases between them. CDR1 is MDHEN and CDR2 is SYDVKM in the germline V gene. CDR3 length: 16 residues. The CDR3 here is CASSSVEGGGRETQYF. The CDR3 DNA follows: TGTGCCAGCAGTTCCGTAGAAGGGGGGGGAAGAGAGACCCAGTACTTC.

This clone has a single count. The rearrangement uses TRBV6-2 or TRBV6-3 and TRBJ2-1; D unresolved. V was pared by 2 bases and J by 0 bases, with 17 bases between. The CDR3 totals 18 residues. The germline gives CDR1 MNHEY, CDR2 SVGEGT. The CDR3 DNA follows: TGTGCCAGCAGTTACCCCATGGCAGGATTTCGCTCCTACAATGAGCAGTTCTTC. Protein: CASSYPMAGFRSYNEQFF.

This chain joins TRBV4-1 and TRBJ2-3; TRBD1 matches 8 bases. Germline CDR1 reads MGHRA; CDR2 reads YSYEKL. V was clipped by 4 bases and J by 6 bases; unmatched bases: 12. This CDR3 contains 16 residues. The CDR3 spells CASSLPRRQGRDTQYF. The CDR3 nucleotides read TGCGCCAGCAGCCTTCCGAGACGACAGGGGCGGGATACGCAGTATTTT.

The V call is TRBV30, the J call TRBJ1-6; 12 bases are shared with TRBD1. The germline V gene has CDR1 GTSNPN and CDR2 SVGIG (reference sequence). With 2 bases clipped from V and 9 bases from J, the junction kept 5 bases outside the gene matches. This CDR3 region has 15 residues. The CDR3 protein is CAWSLGTGGSSPLHF. The CDR3 DNA follows: TGTGCCTGGAGTTTAGGGACAGGGGGCAGTTCACCCCTCCACTTT.

The gene calls are TRBV5-4 and TRBJ2-7, with D possibly TRBD2 on 6 matching bases. The germline gives CDR1 SGHNT, CDR2 YYREEE (reference sequence). Trimming took 1 base from V and 1 from J, leaving 9 bases between them. This CDR3 spans 14 amino acids. CDR3: CASSLYSGSYEQYF. The CDR3 DNA sequence: TGTGCCAGCAGCTTGTACAGCGGGTCCTACGAGCAGTACTTC.

This sequence joins TRBV3-1 (or the pseudogene TRBV3-2) and TRBJ1-6; 7 nucleotides agree with TRBD1. From germline, CDR1 is LGHDT and CDR2 YNNKEL (reference sequence). The CDR3 loop spans 15 amino acids. V gave up 2 bases and J gave up 8 bases; unmatched junction bases: 6. This chain's CDR3 is CASSQPGQNYSPLHF. In DNA, the CDR3 is TGTGCCAGCAGCCAACCGGGACAGAATTATTCACCCCTCCACTTT.

This sequence joins TRBV5-1 and TRBJ1-3; no reliable D call. The germline V gene encodes CDR1 SGHRS and CDR2 YFSETQ. The CDR3 runs to 16 residues. The V end was cut by 0 bases, the J end by 0 bases, with 10 bases between. CDR3 residues: CASSLGRRDSGNTIYF. The CDR3 DNA reads TGCGCCAGCAGCTTGGGGCGACGGGACTCTGGAAACACCATATATTTT.

V is TRBV19 and J is TRBJ2-5; TRBD2 matches at 10 bases. Germline V lookup: CDR1 LNHDA, CDR2 SQIVND (reference sequence). The CDR3 spans 18 residues. V dropped 4 bases and J dropped 3; count of bases not matched to a gene: 14. The CDR3 protein is CASSTSQQLAGQKETQYF. For the CDR3, the DNA is TGTGCCAGTAGTACCTCTCAACAACTAGCGGGACAGAAAGAGACCCAGTACTTC.

The chain combines TRBV1 with TRBJ1-4; TRBD1 is the table's D call and was not checked against the DNA. TRBV1 is shown as a pseudogene. The CDR3 runs 16 residues. The CDR3 is CTSSQEGDRGVEKLFF. CDR3 sequence (DNA): TGCACCAGCAGCCAAGAAGGGGACAGGGGGGTTGAAAAACTGTTTTTT.

The rearrangement links TRBV18 to TRBJ1-4, with no clear D. The CDR3 is made up of 13 amino acids. V gave up 2 bases and J gave up 5 bases, with 6 bases separating them. Germline-derived CDR1 and CDR2 are KGHSH and LQKENI. The CDR3 loop reads CASSPGRNEKLFF. Here the CDR3 DNA reads TGTGCCAGCTCACCAGGGAGGAATGAAAAACTGTTTTTT.

The chain recombines TRBV12-3 or TRBV12-4 with TRBJ2-7, with D unresolved. Trimming stripped 3 bases from V and 0 bases from J, with 6 bases between. The CDR3 consists of 13 residues. The CDR3 sequence is CASSLAGSYEQYF. Here the CDR3 DNA reads TGTGCCAGCAGTTTGGCAGGCTCCTACGAGCAGTACTTC.